This T cell receptor (beta chain) derives from a study of shared clonotypes between healthy human individuals. Regarding the study as a whole: Larger richness was generally estimated for naive than memory subsets. Clonotype sharing among donors was thought likely to change with sequencing depth.

There are a few counts of this clone. Its antigen is undetermined. This sample includes further DNA sequences coding for the same CDR3. The assay was carried out at the deep level. Under the authors' procedure: There were no quality scores in the junction-only immunoSEQ sequences, so filtering differed. TCRdb's copy holds only in-frame clones and misses some; the assay was immunoSEQ multiplex PCR. That table furnishes V, J and clone size, whereas the DNA furnished D and trimming. The repertoire has about 2.3 million clones, around 90% of them found once; the top ten carry 0.37%. Trimming shortened V by 2 bases and J by 1 base, and 5 bases separated the two germline ends. The CDR3 length is 13 residues. Germline lookup yields CDR1 SEHNR and CDR2 FQNEAQ (reference sequence).

The sequenced sample was naive CD4+ T cells from PBMCs. Indicated subset: CD45RA+ positively selected. The chain carries TRBV7-9 and TRBJ1-1; no clear D. This TCR was recovered from a man between 18 and 29 years old in good health. Some clones in this sample may be carry-over from other donors' samples. CDR3 coding DNA: TGTGCCAGCAGCTTAACCGGGAACACTGAAGCTTTCTTT. This encodes CASSLTGNTEAFF.